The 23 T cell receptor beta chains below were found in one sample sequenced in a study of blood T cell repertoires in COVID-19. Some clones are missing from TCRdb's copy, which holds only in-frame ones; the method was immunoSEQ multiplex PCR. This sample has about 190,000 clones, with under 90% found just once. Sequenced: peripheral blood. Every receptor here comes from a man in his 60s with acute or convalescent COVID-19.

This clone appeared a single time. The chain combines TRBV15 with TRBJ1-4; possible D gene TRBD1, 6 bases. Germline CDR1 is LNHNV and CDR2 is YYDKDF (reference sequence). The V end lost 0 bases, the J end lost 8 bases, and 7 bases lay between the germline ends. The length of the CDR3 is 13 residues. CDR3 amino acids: CATSRDQGEKLFF. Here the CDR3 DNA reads TGTGCCACCAGCAGAGATCAGGGGGAAAAACTGTTTTTT.

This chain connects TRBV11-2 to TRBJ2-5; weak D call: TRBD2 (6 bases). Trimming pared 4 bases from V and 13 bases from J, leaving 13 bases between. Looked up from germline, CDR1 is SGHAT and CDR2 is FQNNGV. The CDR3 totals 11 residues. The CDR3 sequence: CASSSRDSMYF. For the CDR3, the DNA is TGTGCCAGCAGCTCTCGGGACTCAATGTACTTC.

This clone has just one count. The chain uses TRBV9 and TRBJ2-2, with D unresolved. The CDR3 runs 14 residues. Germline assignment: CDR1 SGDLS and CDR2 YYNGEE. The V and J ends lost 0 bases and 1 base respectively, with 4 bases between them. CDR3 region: CASSVDRNTGELFF. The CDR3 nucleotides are TGTGCCAGCAGCGTAGACAGGAACACCGGGGAGCTGTTTTTT.

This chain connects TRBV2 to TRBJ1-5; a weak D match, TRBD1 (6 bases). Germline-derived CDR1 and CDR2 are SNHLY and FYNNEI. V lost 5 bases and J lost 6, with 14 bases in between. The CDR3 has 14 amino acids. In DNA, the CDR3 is TGTGCCAGCAGTTATGGACAGACGGTTCAGCCCCAGCATTTT. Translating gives CASSYGQTVQPQHF.

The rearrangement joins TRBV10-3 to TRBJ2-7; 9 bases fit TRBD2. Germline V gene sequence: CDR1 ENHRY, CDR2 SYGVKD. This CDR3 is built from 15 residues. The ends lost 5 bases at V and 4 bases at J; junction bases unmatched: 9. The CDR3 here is CAISSSGLARYEQYF. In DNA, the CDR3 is TGTGCCATCAGTTCCTCCGGACTAGCGAGGTACGAGCAGTACTTC.

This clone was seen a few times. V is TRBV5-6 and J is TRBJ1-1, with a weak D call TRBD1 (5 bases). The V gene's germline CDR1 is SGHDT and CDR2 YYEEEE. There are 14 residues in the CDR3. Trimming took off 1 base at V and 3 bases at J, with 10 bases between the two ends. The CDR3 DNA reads TGTGCCAGCAGCTTGCCAGGGAGGGACACTGAAGCTTTCTTT. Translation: CASSLPGRDTEAFF.

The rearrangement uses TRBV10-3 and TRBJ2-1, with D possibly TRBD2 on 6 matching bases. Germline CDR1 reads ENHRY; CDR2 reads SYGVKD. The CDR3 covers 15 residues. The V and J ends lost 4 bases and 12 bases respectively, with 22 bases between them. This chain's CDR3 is CAISGGSPSVGGQFF. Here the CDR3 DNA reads TGTGCCATCAGTGGGGGGTCCCCTAGCGTAGGTGGGCAGTTCTTC.

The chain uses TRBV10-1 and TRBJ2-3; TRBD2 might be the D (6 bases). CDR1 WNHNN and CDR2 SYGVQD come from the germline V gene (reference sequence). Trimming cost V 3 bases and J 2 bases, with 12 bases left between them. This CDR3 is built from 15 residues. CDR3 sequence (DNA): TGCGCCAGCAGTGAACGGGGGTCGGTCACAGATACGCAGTATTTT. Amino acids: CASSERGSVTDTQYF.

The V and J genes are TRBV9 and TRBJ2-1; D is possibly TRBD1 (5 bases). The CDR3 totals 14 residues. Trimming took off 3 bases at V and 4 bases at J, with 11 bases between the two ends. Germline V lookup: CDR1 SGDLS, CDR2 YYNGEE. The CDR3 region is CASSGGQWYNEQFF. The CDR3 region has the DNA TGTGCCAGCAGCGGGGGCCAGTGGTACAATGAGCAGTTCTTC. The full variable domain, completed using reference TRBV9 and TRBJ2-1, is DSGVTQTPKHLITATGQRVTLRCSPRSGDLSVYWYQQSLDQGLQFLIQYYNGEERAKGNILERFSAQQFPDLHSELNLSSLELGDSALYFCASSGGQWYNEQFFGPGTRLTVL.

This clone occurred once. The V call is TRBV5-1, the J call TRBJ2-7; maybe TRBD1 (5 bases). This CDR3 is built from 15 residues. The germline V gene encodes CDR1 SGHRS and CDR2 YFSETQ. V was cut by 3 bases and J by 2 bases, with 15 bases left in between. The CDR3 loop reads CASSSKSDKTYEQYF. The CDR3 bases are TGCGCCAGCAGCTCGAAGTCGGACAAGACCTACGAGCAGTACTTC.

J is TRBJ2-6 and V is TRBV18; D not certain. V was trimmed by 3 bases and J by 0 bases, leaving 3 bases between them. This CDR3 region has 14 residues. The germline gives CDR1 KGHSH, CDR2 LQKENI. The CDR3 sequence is CASSPNSGANVLTF. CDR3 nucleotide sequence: TGTGCCAGCTCACCCAACTCTGGGGCCAACGTCCTGACTTTC.

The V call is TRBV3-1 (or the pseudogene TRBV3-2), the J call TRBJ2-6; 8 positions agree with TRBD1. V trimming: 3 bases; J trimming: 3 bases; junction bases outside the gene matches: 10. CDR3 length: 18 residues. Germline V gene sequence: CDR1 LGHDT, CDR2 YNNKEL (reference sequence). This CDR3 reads CASSHPDRETGGANVLTF. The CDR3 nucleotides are TGTGCCAGCAGCCACCCGGACAGGGAAACTGGTGGGGCCAACGTCCTGACTTTC.

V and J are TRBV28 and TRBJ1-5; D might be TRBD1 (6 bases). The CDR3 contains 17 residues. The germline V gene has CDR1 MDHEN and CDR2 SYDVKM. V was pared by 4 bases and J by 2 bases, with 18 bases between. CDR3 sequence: CASSSQTGTWGNQPQHF. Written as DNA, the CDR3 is TGTGCCAGCAGTTCCCAGACAGGTACTTGGGGCAATCAGCCCCAGCATTTT. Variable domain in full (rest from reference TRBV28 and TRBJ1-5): DVKVTQSSRYLVKRTGEKVFLECVQDMDHENMFWYRQDPGLGLRLIYFSYDVKMKEKGDIPEGYSVSREKKERFSLILESASTNQTSMYLCASSSQTGTWGNQPQHFGDGTRLSIL.

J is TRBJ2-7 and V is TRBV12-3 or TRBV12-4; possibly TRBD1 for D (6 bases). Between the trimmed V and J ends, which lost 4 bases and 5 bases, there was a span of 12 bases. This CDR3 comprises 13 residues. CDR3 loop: CASSSGQRDEQYF. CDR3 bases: TGTGCCAGCAGTTCGGGACAACGGGACGAGCAGTACTTC.

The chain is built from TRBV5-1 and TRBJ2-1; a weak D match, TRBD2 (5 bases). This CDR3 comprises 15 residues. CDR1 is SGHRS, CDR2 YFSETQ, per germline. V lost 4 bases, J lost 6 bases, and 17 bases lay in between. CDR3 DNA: TGCGCCAGCAGCCCCCCCAGGTTGAGCGGCAATGAGCAGTTCTTC. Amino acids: CASSPPRLSGNEQFF. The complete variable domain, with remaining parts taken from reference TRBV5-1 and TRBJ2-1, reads KAGVTQTPRYLIKTRGQQVTLSCSPISGHRSVSWYQQTPGQGLQFLFEYFSETQRNKGNFPGRFSGRQFSNSRSEMNVSTLELGDSALYLCASSPPRLSGNEQFFGPGTRLTVL.

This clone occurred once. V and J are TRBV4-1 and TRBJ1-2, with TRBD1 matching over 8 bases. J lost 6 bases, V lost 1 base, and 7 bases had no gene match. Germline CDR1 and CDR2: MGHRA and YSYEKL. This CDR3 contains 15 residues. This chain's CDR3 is CASSQVNGQGDGYTF. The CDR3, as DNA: TGCGCCAGCAGCCAAGTAAACGGACAGGGTGATGGCTACACCTTC.

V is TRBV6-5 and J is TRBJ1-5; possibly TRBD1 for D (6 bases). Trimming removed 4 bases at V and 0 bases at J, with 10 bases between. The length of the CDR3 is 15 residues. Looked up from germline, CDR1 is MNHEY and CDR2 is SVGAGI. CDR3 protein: CASSSTGASNQPQHF. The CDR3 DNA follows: TGTGCCAGCAGTTCGACAGGAGCTAGCAATCAGCCCCAGCATTTT.

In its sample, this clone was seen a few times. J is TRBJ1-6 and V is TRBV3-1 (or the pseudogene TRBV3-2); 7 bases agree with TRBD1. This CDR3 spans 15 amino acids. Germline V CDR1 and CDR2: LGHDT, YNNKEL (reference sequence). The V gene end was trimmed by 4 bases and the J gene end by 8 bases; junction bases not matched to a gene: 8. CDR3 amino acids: CASSRGTAGDSPLHF. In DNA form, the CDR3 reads TGTGCCAGCAGCCGAGGGACAGCCGGGGATTCACCCCTCCACTTT.

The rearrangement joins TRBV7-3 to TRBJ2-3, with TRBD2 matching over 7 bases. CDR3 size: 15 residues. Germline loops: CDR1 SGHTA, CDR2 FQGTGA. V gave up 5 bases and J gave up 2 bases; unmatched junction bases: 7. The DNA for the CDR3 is TGTGCCAGCAGCACCGGGGGGTTTATCACAGATACGCAGTATTTT. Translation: CASSTGGFITDTQYF.

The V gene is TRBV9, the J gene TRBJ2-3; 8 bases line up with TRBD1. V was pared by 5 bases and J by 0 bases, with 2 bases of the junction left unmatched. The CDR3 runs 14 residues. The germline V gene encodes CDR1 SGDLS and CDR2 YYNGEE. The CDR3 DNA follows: TGTGCCAGCAGGGGACAGGTGAGCACAGATACGCAGTATTTT. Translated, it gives CASRGQVSTDTQYF. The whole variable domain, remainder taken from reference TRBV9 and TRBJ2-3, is DSGVTQTPKHLITATGQRVTLRCSPRSGDLSVYWYQQSLDQGLQFLIQYYNGEERAKGNILERFSAQQFPDLHSELNLSSLELGDSALYFCASRGQVSTDTQYFGPGTRLTVL.

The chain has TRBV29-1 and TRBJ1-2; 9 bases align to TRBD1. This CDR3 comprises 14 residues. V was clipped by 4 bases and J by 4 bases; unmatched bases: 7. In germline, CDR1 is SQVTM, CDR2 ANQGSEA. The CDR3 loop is CSVVQDRGTYGYTF. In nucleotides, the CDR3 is TGCAGCGTTGTCCAGGACAGGGGCACCTATGGCTACACCTTC.

This chain's CDR3 is CASSPGLALDTQYF. The CDR3 DNA reads as TGTGCCAGCAGCCCAGGACTAGCCCTAGATACGCAGTATTTT. V and J are TRBV2 and TRBJ2-3; 8 bases fit TRBD2. V shed 6 bases, J shed 5 bases, and the junction held 7 bases outside the gene matches. CDR3 length: 14 amino acids. Germline CDR1 is SNHLY and CDR2 is FYNNEI.

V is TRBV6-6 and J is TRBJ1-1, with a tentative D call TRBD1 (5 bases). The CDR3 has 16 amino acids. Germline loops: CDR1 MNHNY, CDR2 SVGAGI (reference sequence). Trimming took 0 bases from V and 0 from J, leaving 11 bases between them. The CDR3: CASSYSSPGMNTEAFF. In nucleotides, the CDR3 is TGTGCCAGCAGTTACTCGAGTCCAGGGATGAACACTGAAGCTTTCTTT.